Below are 25 T cell receptor beta chains sequenced from a single sample in a study of blood T cells in healthy people across ages. Primed by a sample-barcoded 5' primer and a J-beta primer mix, a second PCR proceeded for 7 to 11 cycles. TCRdb fed the 5' RACE reads into MiXCR, producing one record per CDR3 protein. The top ten hold 15% to 20% of the sample, which has about 1,000,000 distinct CDR3 sequences, under 45% seen once. Sample: blood. The origin of the receptors is a woman aged 55-70 years in good health.

This chain uses TRBV18 with TRBJ2-7, with TRBD1 identical over 8 bases. The DNA end is a closer match to TRBJ2-4, so the J assignment may be wrong. The CDR3 is made up of 15 amino acids. Per germline, CDR1 KGHSH and CDR2 LQKENI. CDR3 DNA sequence: TGTGCCAACTCCCACTCCGGGACAGGCAAAAACATTCAGTACTTC. Encoded protein: CANSHSGTGKNIQYF.

The V gene is TRBV11-2, the J gene TRBJ1-5; 8 positions match TRBD1. With V trimmed by 1 base and J by 3 bases, 2 bases remained unmatched. This CDR3 comprises 15 residues. Germline V gene sequence: CDR1 SGHAT, CDR2 FQNNGV. The CDR3 region is CASSLGRGHNQPQHF. CDR3 nucleotides: TGTGCCAGCAGCTTAGGCAGGGGGCACAATCAGCCCCAGCATTTT.

The rearrangement uses TRBV20-1 and TRBJ2-7; the match to TRBD2 covers 11 bases. Germline V lookup: CDR1 DFQATT, CDR2 SNEGSKA (reference sequence). V shed 5 bases and J 1 base; nucleotides not matched to a gene: 1. The CDR3 totals 13 residues. In DNA, the CDR3 is TGCAGTGCTGTAGCGGGAGGGTCCTACGAGCAGTACTTC. Amino acids: CSAVAGGSYEQYF.

This chain connects TRBV20-1 to TRBJ2-1, with 9 bases identical to TRBD1. V gave up 4 bases and J gave up 7 bases; unmatched junction bases: 5. Germline V gene sequence: CDR1 DFQATT, CDR2 SNEGSKA (reference sequence). This CDR3 contains 13 residues. The CDR3 loop reads CSATGDRANEQFF. The CDR3 bases are TGCAGTGCTACCGGGGACAGGGCGAATGAGCAGTTCTTC.

The CDR3 sequence is CASTGGGGWTEAFF. The CDR3, as DNA: TGTGCCAGCACCGGAGGTGGGGGGTGGACTGAAGCTTTCTTT. The chain uses TRBV6-5 and TRBJ1-1; perhaps TRBD1 as D (5 bases). This CDR3 contains 14 residues. From germline, CDR1 is MNHEY and CDR2 SVGAGI. V lost 7 bases, J lost 5 bases, and 17 bases lay in between.

This clonotype came up many times. This rearrangement joins TRBV7-9 to TRBJ2-3, with no clear D. Germline values: CDR1 SEHNR, CDR2 FQNEAQ (reference sequence). V was trimmed by 5 bases and J by 4 bases, leaving 10 bases between them. The CDR3 sequence is 13 residues long. The CDR3 nucleotides read TGTGCCAGCAGCCTTAGTCGGGCAGATACGCAGTATTTT. This sequence encodes CASSLSRADTQYF.

This clonotype was counted between two and nine times. The J gene is TRBJ2-7, the V gene TRBV13, with TRBD1 matching over 10 bases. Germline CDR1 PRHDT, CDR2 FYEKMQ (reference sequence). V lost 5 bases and J lost 0; bases outside the gene matches: 4. The CDR3 loop spans 15 amino acids. The CDR3 is CASSGWTGGSYEQYF. The DNA of the CDR3 is TGTGCCAGCAGCGGATGGACAGGGGGCTCCTACGAGCAGTACTTC.

This clonotype appeared a few times. This chain joins TRBV11-2 and TRBJ2-5, with D hard to call. V was cut by 0 bases and J by 4 bases, with 9 bases left in between. The CDR3 sequence is 14 residues long. Germline V gene sequence: CDR1 SGHAT, CDR2 FQNNGV. For the CDR3, the DNA is TGTGCCAGCAGCTTAGAGGTGAAAATAGAGACCCAGTACTTC. As protein: CASSLEVKIETQYF.

This rearrangement joins TRBV6-1 to TRBJ2-3; 8 nucleotides match TRBD1. The CDR3 is made up of 15 amino acids. J gave up 0 bases and V 7 bases, and 6 bases lay outside the gene matches. Germline V CDR1 and CDR2: MNHNS, SASEGT. The CDR3 coding sequence is TGTGCCAGCAAGCGGACAGGGCTGAGCACAGATACGCAGTATTTT. The encoded protein is CASKRTGLSTDTQYF.

This clonotype appeared a few times. A read error is possible here, since a much larger clone lies one base away. This sequence joins TRBV20-1 and TRBJ2-3; D perhaps matches TRBD2 (6 bases). There are 13 residues in the CDR3. The ends were cut back, 7 bases at V and 0 bases at J, with 11 bases in the middle. Germline V gives CDR1 DFQATT, CDR2 SNEGSKA (reference sequence). The CDR3 is CSGMEGSTDTQYF. CDR3 coding DNA: TGCAGTGGTATGGAGGGGAGCACAGATACGCAGTATTTT.

The chain combines TRBV9 with TRBJ2-3; D not resolved. Germline V CDR1 and CDR2: SGDLS, YYNGEE. Trimming cost V 1 base and J 3 bases, with 12 bases left between them. CDR3 length equals 15 residues. This CDR3 reads CASSVLPTTTDTQYF. In DNA form, the CDR3 reads TGTGCCAGCAGCGTACTGCCGACCACTACAGATACGCAGTATTTT. Based on the CDR3 plus reference TRBV9 and TRBJ2-3, the full variable domain is DSGVTQTPKHLITATGQRVTLRCSPRSGDLSVYWYQQSLDQGLQFLIQYYNGEERAKGNILERFSAQQFPDLHSELNLSSLELGDSALYFCASSVLPTTTDTQYFGPGTRLTVL.

In DNA form, the CDR3 reads TGTGCCAGCAGCAAACTGCGGGCAAAGCAAGAGACCCAGTACTTC. Translated, it gives CASSKLRAKQETQYF. This sequence joins TRBV21-1 and TRBJ2-5; the table gives TRBD2 as D, unverified against the DNA. TRBV21-1 is noted as a pseudogene. The CDR3 totals 15 residues.

This chain links TRBV9 with TRBJ1-2; 7 nucleotides match TRBD1. Germline-derived CDR1 and CDR2 are SGDLS and YYNGEE. The CDR3 extends over 16 amino acids. V shed 0 bases and J 7 bases; nucleotides not matched to a gene: 12. CDR3 region: CASSVATGVGFAGYTF. The CDR3 DNA follows: TGTGCCAGCAGCGTAGCTACAGGGGTAGGTTTCGCTGGCTACACCTTC.

The chain couples TRBV12-3 or TRBV12-4 to TRBJ2-1, with 10 bases fitting TRBD2. This CDR3 is built from 15 residues. Trimming took 6 bases from V and 5 from J; bases not matched to a gene: 7. Here the CDR3 DNA reads TGTGCCAGCAGGATTAGCGGGAGGCCCAACAATGAGCAGTTCTTC. It translates to CASRISGRPNNEQFF.

V gene TRBV9 combines with J gene TRBJ2-1; 7 bases line up with TRBD2. Germline-derived CDR1 and CDR2 are SGDLS and YYNGEE. CDR3 length: 13 residues. V shed 0 bases, J shed 10 bases, and the junction held 4 bases outside the gene matches. In DNA form, the CDR3 reads TGTGCCAGCAGCGTAGGTACAGCGGGGGAGCAGTTCTTC. This codes for CASSVGTAGEQFF.

This chain connects TRBV12-3 or TRBV12-4 to TRBJ2-3; 15 positions agree with TRBD2. CDR3 length: 18 residues. V shed 6 bases and J 2 bases; nucleotides not matched to a gene: 9. The DNA of the CDR3 is TGTGCCAGCAGCACCGGGACTAGCGGGGGGCTGTACACAGATACGCAGTATTTT. Amino acids: CASSTGTSGGLYTDTQYF.

The gene calls are TRBV28 and TRBJ2-7; 7 bases fit TRBD2. CDR1 and CDR2 (germline): MDHEN, SYDVKM. The CDR3 runs to 13 residues. Trimming removed 4 bases from V and 2 bases from J; junction bases left unmatched: 2. CDR3 DNA: TGTGCCAGCAGTTGGACTAGTCCCTACGAGCAGTACTTC. It yields the protein CASSWTSPYEQYF.

The sample holds a few counts of this clonotype. The rearrangement links TRBV29-1 to TRBJ2-7, with D uncertain. Trimming took 0 bases from V and 5 from J, leaving 5 bases between them. The CDR3 is 11 amino acids. Germline-derived CDR1 and CDR2 are SQVTM and ANQGSEA. The CDR3 nucleotides read TGCAGCGTTGAAGATATAAACGAGCAGTACTTC. It yields the protein CSVEDINEQYF.

The V gene is TRBV5-1, the J gene TRBJ2-3, with 10 nucleotides matching TRBD1. The V segment lost 3 bases and the J segment 5 bases; nucleotides outside the gene matches: 6. This CDR3 has 15 amino acids. Germline V gene lookup returns CDR1 SGHRS and CDR2 YFSETQ. The CDR3 DNA reads TGCGCCAGCAGCTCGACAGGGGGCGCTTTAGATACGCAGTATTTT. As protein: CASSSTGGALDTQYF. The whole variable domain, filled in from reference TRBV5-1 and TRBJ2-3, reads KAGVTQTPRYLIKTRGQQVTLSCSPISGHRSVSWYQQTPGQGLQFLFEYFSETQRNKGNFPGRFSGRQFSNSRSEMNVSTLELGDSALYLCASSSTGGALDTQYFGPGTRLTVL.

This clonotype turned up a few times. The chain couples TRBV29-1 to TRBJ2-7, with D possibly TRBD1 on 6 matching bases. The CDR3 contains 13 residues. Germline CDR1 and CDR2: SQVTM and ANQGSEA. CDR3 sequence (DNA): TGCGGAGCCCAGGGGTTAAACTCCTACGAGCAGTACTTC. This codes for CGAQGLNSYEQYF.

This chain uses TRBV29-1 with TRBJ2-3; tentatively, D is TRBD2 (6 bases). CDR1 and CDR2 (germline): SQVTM, ANQGSEA. CDR3 length: 15 residues. V lost 5 bases and J lost 1, with 16 bases in between. In DNA, the CDR3 is TGCAGCGTTACCACTATCGGGAGCCGCACAGATACGCAGTATTTT. Protein sequence: CSVTTIGSRTDTQYF.

This clonotype was picked up a small number of times. The chain couples TRBV14 to TRBJ2-7; 12 nucleotides agree with TRBD2. The germline V gene encodes CDR1 SGHDN and CDR2 FVKESK. The ends lost 3 bases at V and 0 bases at J; junction bases unmatched: 9. This CDR3 spans 18 amino acids. In nucleotides, the CDR3 is TGTGCCAGCAGCCAGCTCGGACTAGCGGGGCGTTTCTCCTACGAGCAGTACTTC. Its protein is CASSQLGLAGRFSYEQYF.

Many counts were recorded for this clonotype. V usage is TRBV5-1 and J usage is TRBJ1-1; 7 nucleotides agree with TRBD1. The V and J ends lost 0 bases and 0 bases, in that order; junction bases with no gene match: 2. This CDR3 has 15 residues. Germline CDR1 reads SGHRS; CDR2 reads YFSETQ. Here the CDR3 DNA reads TGCGCCAGCAGCTTGGCGGGGACAGTGAACACTGAAGCTTTCTTT. This encodes CASSLAGTVNTEAFF.

The chain carries TRBV11-2 and TRBJ2-7, with 7 bases lining up with TRBD1. CDR3 length equals 15 residues. CDR1 and CDR2 (germline): SGHAT, FQNNGV. J lost 4 bases, V lost 5 bases, and 11 bases had no gene match. CDR3 bases: TGTGCCAGCAGCCTCTCCGGGACAGTGAATTACGAGCAGTACTTC. It is translated as CASSLSGTVNYEQYF.

CDR3 sequence (DNA): TGTGCCAGCAGCCAACAGGGGGGAAACACAGATACGCAGTATTTT. The encoded protein is CASSQQGGNTDTQYF. The chain recombines TRBV7-9 with TRBJ2-3, with TRBD1 identical over 8 bases. The CDR3 sequence is 15 residues long. Germline values: CDR1 SEHNR, CDR2 FQNEAQ (reference sequence). V shed 5 bases, J shed 2 bases, and the junction held 6 bases outside the gene matches.